This T cell receptor (beta chain) came from a study of shared clonotypes between healthy human individuals. In the case of this clone: Other DNA sequences of this sample code for an identical CDR3.

V was pared by 6 bases and J by 7 bases, with 4 bases of the junction left unmatched. This CDR3 is 14 amino acids long. Germline V gene lookup returns CDR1 KGHSH and CDR2 LQKENI. Some clones are missing from TCRdb's copy, which holds only in-frame ones; the method was immunoSEQ multiplex PCR. Of approximately 940,000 clones listed, 76% are singletons. The chain carries TRBV18 and TRBJ1-6, with 9 bases that match TRBD1. The origin of this receptor is a man aged 18 to 30 in good health. The source material was memory CD4+ T cells sorted from blood. Specified subset: CD45RA-negative fraction. CDR3 sequence (DNA): TGTGCCAGCTCCCCCGACAGGGGGAATTCACCCCTCCACTTT. It is translated as CASSPDRGNSPLHF. Together with reference TRBV18 and TRBJ1-6, the CDR3 gives the full variable domain: NAGVMQNPRHLVRRRGQEARLRCSPMKGHSHVYWYRQLPEEGLKFMVYLQKENIIDESGMPKERFSAEFPKEGPSILRIQQVVRGDSAAYFCASSPDRGNSPLHFGNGTRLTVT.